Included here is one TCR beta chain sequence, with context. The method was immunoSEQ multiplex PCR; TCRdb's version includes in-frame clones alone and lacks a portion of them. The top ten hold just under 0.95% of the sample, which has about 250,000 clones, under 90% seen once. This entry belongs to a study of blood T cell repertoires in COVID-19. Study as a whole: In each case, the material was cDNA or gDNA derived from T cells, B-cell-depleted T cells, or PBMCs.

This CDR3 has 14 amino acids. J lost 5 bases, V lost 4 bases, and 7 bases had no gene match. Germline CDR1 reads SGHRS; CDR2 reads YFSETQ. The origin of this receptor is a middle-aged woman who had recovered from COVID-19. The sample taken for sequencing was peripheral blood. The chain couples TRBV5-1 to TRBJ2-5; TRBD2 matches 8 bases. CDR3 region: CASSPQASGETQYF. Here the CDR3 DNA reads TGCGCCAGCAGCCCCCAGGCTAGCGGGGAGACCCAGTACTTC.